These T cell receptor beta chains were read from a single sample in a study of long-term antiretroviral therapy in people with HIV. TCRdb's table, derived via immunoSEQ multiplex PCR, lists solely in-frame clones and lacks some. The sample yields 30,000 to 40,000 clones, roughly four fifths seen once. The starting material was unsorted PBMCs, obtained 0.4 years before starting antiretroviral therapy. Receptors originate from a man in his late teens or twenties with HIV. Each CDR3 is given with its conserved first and last residue.

J,V,CDR3
TRBJ1-2,TRBV5-8,CASSWATPNYGYTF
TRBJ2-1,TRBV7-2,CASSSLASTEQFF
TRBJ1-1,TRBV6-5,CASSVQGGLTEAFF
TRBJ2-5,TRBV30,CASVLGETQYF
TRBJ2-7,TRBV28,CASSGGVVGILREQYF
TRBJ2-3,TRBV5-4,CASSRIGQLELAPTDTQYF
TRBJ1-1,TRBV5-1,CASSLAAGRGTEAFF
TRBJ2-5,TRBV7-2,CASSSLLGRETQYF
TRBJ1-2,TRBV6-5,CASSYSANYGYTF
TRBJ2-3,TRBV15,CATRSIPTSGAGDTQYF
TRBJ2-7,TRBV4-3,CASSQTTGTRQYF
TRBJ2-7,TRBV6-5,CASSSGLSEQYF
TRBJ1-6,TRBV6-6,CASRGTGPGSPLHF
TRBJ1-6,TRBV19,CASSIADGILHF
TRBJ1-1,TRBV7-9,CASSLRVGGTEAFF
TRBJ2-7,TRBV19,CASRAAVSSYEQYF
TRBJ1-5,TRBV28,CASSRRRGAYSNQPQHF
TRBJ2-3,TRBV4-2,CASSQEFREGSDTQYF
TRBJ1-1,TRBV25-1,CASSEIFRAFF
TRBJ2-7,TRBV11-2,CASSISYEQYF
TRBJ2-5,TRBV15,CATSARTGETQYF
TRBJ2-1,TRBV29-1,CSVDVGGAFNEQFF
TRBJ2-3,TRBV21-1,CASSLRRGSGSTDTQYF
TRBJ1-4,TRBV2,CASSERPTRGGGKLFF
TRBJ2-7,TRBV28,CASSLVGRDLGEQYF
TRBJ1-1,TRBV6-5,CATEGVQGSEAFF
TRBJ2-3,TRBV11-1,CASSLSSGVTDTQYF
TRBJ2-7,TRBV5-1,CASSLEGLAINEQYF
TRBJ2-5,TRBV6-5,CASGGAETQYF
TRBJ2-1,TRBV10-3,CAISNRRGLQGDNEQFF
TRBJ2-3,TRBV29-1,CSVRGATADTQYF
TRBJ2-7,TRBV27,CASSLGTGEREQYF
TRBJ1-1,TRBV12-5,CASRQGVGTEAFF
TRBJ2-3,TRBV2,CASSRRALTDTQYF
TRBJ1-6,TRBV14,CASSQDPFSINNSPLHF
TRBJ2-7,TRBV28,CASSLSGVYEQYF
TRBJ1-6,TRBV19,CATRRTARDSPLHF
TRBJ2-1,TRBV29-1,CSLRTPYYNEQFF
TRBJ2-2,TRBV12-5,CASASGTAGTGELFF
TRBJ2-1,TRBV5-5,CASSGRDSSYNEQFF
TRBJ2-7,TRBV7-2,CASSLARGASHEQYF
TRBJ1-1,TRBV19,CASSMPTGASNTEAFF
TRBJ1-2,TRBV13,CASSPGTQRGYTF
TRBJ2-7,TRBV5-4,CASSLDSPYEQYF
TRBJ1-4,TRBV4-1,CASSQGSSATNEKLFF
TRBJ2-3,TRBV9,CASSVDRGTQYF
TRBJ2-3,TRBV28,CASRQGTQYF
TRBJ2-1,TRBV21-1,CASSKQLAGGNNEQFF
TRBJ2-4,TRBV7-2,CASSLVGLDIQYF
TRBJ1-5,TRBV5-5,CASSLWGRNNQPQHF
TRBJ1-3,TRBV18,CASSPTDIRNTIYF
TRBJ2-3,TRBV28,CASSLSGASTDTQYF
TRBJ2-1,TRBV7-3,CASSYSGRGNEQFF
TRBJ1-5,TRBV2,CASSGAPQPQHF
TRBJ2-2,TRBV7-9,CASSLYGTSAPGELFF
TRBJ2-4,TRBV6-6,CASSYIGVAKNIQYF
TRBJ1-1,TRBV27,CASSPINSYQNTEAFF
TRBJ2-1,TRBV6-6,CAGGGGNEQFF
TRBJ2-3,TRBV5-1,CASSGILGTPTDTQYF
TRBJ2-1,TRBV4-1,CASSQGLAGVLGNEQFF